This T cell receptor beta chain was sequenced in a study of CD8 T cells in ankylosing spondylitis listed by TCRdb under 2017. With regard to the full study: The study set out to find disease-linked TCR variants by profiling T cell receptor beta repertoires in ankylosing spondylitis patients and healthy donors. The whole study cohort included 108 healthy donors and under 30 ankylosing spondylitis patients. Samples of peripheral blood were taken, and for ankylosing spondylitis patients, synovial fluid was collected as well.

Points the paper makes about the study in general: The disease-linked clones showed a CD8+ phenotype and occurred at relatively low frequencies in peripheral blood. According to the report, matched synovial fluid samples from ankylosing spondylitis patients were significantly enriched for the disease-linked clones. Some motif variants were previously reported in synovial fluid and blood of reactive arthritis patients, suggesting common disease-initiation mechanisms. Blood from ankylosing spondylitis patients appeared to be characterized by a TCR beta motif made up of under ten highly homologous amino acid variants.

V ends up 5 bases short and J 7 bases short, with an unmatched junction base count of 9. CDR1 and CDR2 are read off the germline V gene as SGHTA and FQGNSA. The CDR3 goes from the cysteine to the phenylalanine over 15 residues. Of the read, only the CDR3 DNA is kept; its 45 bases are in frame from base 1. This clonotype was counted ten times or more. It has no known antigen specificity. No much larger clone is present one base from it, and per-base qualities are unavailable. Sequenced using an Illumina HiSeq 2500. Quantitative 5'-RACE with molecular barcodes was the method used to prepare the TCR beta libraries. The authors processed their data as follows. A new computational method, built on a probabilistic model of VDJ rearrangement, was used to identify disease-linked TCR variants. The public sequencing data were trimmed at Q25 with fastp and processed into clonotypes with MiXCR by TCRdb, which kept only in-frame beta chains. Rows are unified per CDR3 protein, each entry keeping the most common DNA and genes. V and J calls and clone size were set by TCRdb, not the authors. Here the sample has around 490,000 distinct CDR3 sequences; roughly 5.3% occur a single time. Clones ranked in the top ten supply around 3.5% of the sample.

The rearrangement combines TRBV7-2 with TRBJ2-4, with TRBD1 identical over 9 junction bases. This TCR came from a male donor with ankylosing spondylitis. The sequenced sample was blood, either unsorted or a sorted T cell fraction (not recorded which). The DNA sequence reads TGTGCCAGCAGCCCTCACAGGGGGCTTAGGAACATTCAGTACTTC. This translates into CASSPHRGLRNIQYF. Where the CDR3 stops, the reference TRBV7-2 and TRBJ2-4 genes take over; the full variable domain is GAGVSQSPSNKVTEKGKDVELRCDPISGHTALYWYRQSLGQGLEFLIYFQGNSAPDKSGLPSDRFSAERTGGSVSTLTIQRTQQEDSAVYLCASSPHRGLRNIQYFGAGTRLSVL.